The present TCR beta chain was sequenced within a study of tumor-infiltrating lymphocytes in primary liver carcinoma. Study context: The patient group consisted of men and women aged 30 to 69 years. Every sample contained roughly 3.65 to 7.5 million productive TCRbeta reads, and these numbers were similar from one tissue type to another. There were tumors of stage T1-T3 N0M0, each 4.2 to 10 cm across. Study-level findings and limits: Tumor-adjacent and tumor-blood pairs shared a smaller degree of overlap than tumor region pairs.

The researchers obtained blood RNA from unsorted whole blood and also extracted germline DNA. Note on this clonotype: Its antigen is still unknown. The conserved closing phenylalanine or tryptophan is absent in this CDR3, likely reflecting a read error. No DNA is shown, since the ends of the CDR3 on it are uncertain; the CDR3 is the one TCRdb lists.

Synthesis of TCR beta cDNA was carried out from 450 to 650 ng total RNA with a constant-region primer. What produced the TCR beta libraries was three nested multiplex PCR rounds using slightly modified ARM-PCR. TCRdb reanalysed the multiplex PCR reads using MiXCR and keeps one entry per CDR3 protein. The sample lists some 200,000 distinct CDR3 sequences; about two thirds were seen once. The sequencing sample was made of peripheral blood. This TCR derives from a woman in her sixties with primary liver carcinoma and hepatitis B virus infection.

CDR3: CASSLNRGSTDTLYL. The rearrangement links TRBV11-2 to TRBJ2-3; no check of the table's D call, TRBD1, against the DNA was made. Looked up from germline, CDR1 is SGHAT and CDR2 is FQNNGV. Counting both end residues, the CDR3 totals 15 amino acids.